The T cell receptor (beta chain) described here comes from a study of B cell selection in AIRE deficiency. General study findings and limits: Shared Treg sequences were biased toward short CDR3s with few non-templated nucleotide insertions. About 31% of healthy-donor shared Treg TCRbeta sequences appeared in patient Tconv cells. Of roughly 4,000 shared Treg TCRbeta sequences, about 32% were healthy-only, approximately 10% patient-only.

How the authors handled the data: Pooled Tregs gave roughly 6x10^4 patient and some 100,000 donor TCRbeta sequences. Generated by immunoSEQ multiplex PCR, the TCRdb table keeps only in-frame clones and is missing some. Clone size and V and J calls were adopted from that table, with D and trimming inferred from the DNA. The profile shows about 21,000 clones, 94% of them singletons. Regarding this clone: Antigen specificity is unknown.

The CDR3 spans 17 residues. V shed 8 bases, J shed 2 bases, and the junction held 11 bases outside the gene matches. Per germline, CDR1 MDHEN and CDR2 SYDVKM. Regulatory T cells were sorted as CD4+CD25hiCD127low/negative. The chain combines TRBV28 with TRBJ2-6; 8 bases map to TRBD1. What was sequenced was Tregs sorted from PBMCs. The source of this sequence is a human donor with AIRE deficiency. CDR3 region: CASRLSSGGPGANVLTF. The DNA of the CDR3 is TGTGCCAGCCGACTCTCCTCAGGGGGCCCTGGGGCCAACGTCCTGACTTTC.